A single sample gave rise to the 3 T cell receptor beta chains below, sequenced in a study of CD8 T cells in Susac syndrome (dated by TCRdb to the late 2010s). The library was prepared using the immunoSEQ multiplex PCR assay. RNA was extracted using the RNeasy kit, and about 0.5 to 1 ug of the RNA was reverse transcribed with random hexamers. TCRdb cleaned the public reads at Q25 with fastp, built clones with MiXCR and kept in-frame beta chains. Rows with a matching CDR3 protein are joined into one entry that keeps the most common DNA and genes. The sample table shows approximately 150,000 distinct CDR3 sequences, and 94% are seen once. The ten largest clones take up approximately 0.094% of the sample. The sequenced sample was CD4+ T cells from PBMCs. The receptor set was obtained from a human donor with multiple sclerosis.

The chain is built from TRBV2 and TRBJ2-3; D uncertain. The CDR3 totals 11 residues. Germline V gene sequence: CDR1 SNHLY, CDR2 FYNNEI. Trimming left V 3 bases short and J 4 bases short, with 2 bases between. The CDR3 DNA follows: TGTGCCAGCAGTGAGCCAGATACGCAGTATTTT. Translation gives CASSEPDTQYF.

V and J are TRBV5-1 and TRBJ2-5; D call uncertain. This CDR3 contains 13 residues. The germline gives CDR1 SGHRS, CDR2 YFSETQ. V lost 4 bases and J 5 bases, leaving 12 bases between the germline ends. The CDR3 is CASSPPGSETQYF. In DNA, the CDR3 is TGCGCCAGCAGCCCTCCAGGATCCGAGACCCAGTACTTC.

This clonotype was seen once. V usage is TRBV11-2 and J usage is TRBJ1-1; D remains ambiguous. CDR1 SGHAT and CDR2 FQNNGV come from the germline V gene. CDR3 length: 13 amino acids. The germline V and J ends were trimmed by 4 bases and 7 bases, with 13 bases remaining between them. CDR3 bases: TGTGCCAGCAGCTGGAATCCAGAAAGTGAAGCTTTCTTT. Translation: CASSWNPESEAFF.